These T cell receptor beta chains were read from a single sample in a study of shared clonotypes between healthy human individuals. The method was immunoSEQ multiplex PCR; TCRdb's version includes in-frame clones alone and lacks a portion of them. Altogether approximately 650,000 clones are present, 95% being singletons, with the ten largest covering less than 0.13%. The sequenced sample was naive CD8+ T cells sorted from blood. These receptors came from a woman in her thirties in good health. Each CDR3 is given with its conserved first and last residue. D genes are given only for firm matches. Clone size is given for some rows only: seen once, a few or many times, or a class if the clone is expanded.

clone_size d_call j_call v_call cdr3_nt cdr3_aa
NA NA TRBJ2-1 TRBV9 TGTGCCAGCAGCGGGGTCGGCAGGGCAGAATATTTGAATGAGCAGTTCTTC CASSGVGRAEYLNEQFF
NA NA TRBJ2-7 TRBV11-2 TGTGCCAGCAGCTTAGATAAGGGGCGGAAGTTCTACGAGCAGTACTTC CASSLDKGRKFYEQYF
NA NA TRBJ1-4 TRBV28 TGTGCCAGCAGTTTATTTACCGAGGGTGAAAAACTGTTTTTT CASSLFTEGEKLFF
NA NA TRBJ1-2 TRBV27 TGTGCCAGCAGTTCCCTCCCTCCAGGGGCCCCTAACTATGGCTACACCTTC CASSSLPPGAPNYGYTF
NA NA TRBJ1-2 TRBV27 TGTGCCAGCAGTCCCCTTCAGGGAGCAGGGTTGAAAGGCTACACCTTC CASSPLQGAGLKGYTF
NA NA TRBJ2-3 TRBV7-9 TGTGCCAGCAGCTTCGGCAGCACAGATACGCAGTATTTT CASSFGSTDTQYF
NA TRBD2 TRBJ2-3 TRBV27 TGTGCCAGCAGTTTAACTAGCGGGATCACAGATACGCAGTATTTT CASSLTSGITDTQYF
NA NA TRBJ1-5 TRBV29-1 TGCAGCGTGAAGCCTGGCTTGGGCAATCAGCCCCAGCATTTT CSVKPGLGNQPQHF
NA TRBD1 TRBJ2-5 TRBV25-1 TGTGCCAGCAGTGAACTGGGACAGGGGGAGACCCAGTACTTC CASSELGQGETQYF
NA NA TRBJ1-2 TRBV5-6 TGTGCCAGCAGCCGCGGGACGGGACGCATCGGCTACACCTTC CASSRGTGRIGYTF
NA NA TRBJ1-2 TRBV19 TGTGCCACCCTGGAGGTAGGGAACTATGGCTACACCTTC CATLEVGNYGYTF
NA NA TRBJ2-7 TRBV19 TGTGCCAGTAGTATTGTAGCGATGACTCCCTACGAGCAGTACTTC CASSIVAMTPYEQYF
NA NA TRBJ1-4 TRBV7-9 TGTGCCAGCAGCTTATCGGAGAATGAAAAACTGTTTTTT CASSLSENEKLFF
NA TRBD2 TRBJ2-1 TRBV27 TGTGCCAGCAGTTTGGGCGGGAGGCAACTCAATGAGCAGTTCTTC CASSLGGRQLNEQFF
once NA TRBJ2-1 TRBV29-1 TGCAGCGTTCAAAGTGACAATGAGCAGTTCTTC CSVQSDNEQFF
NA NA TRBJ2-1 TRBV28 TGTGCCAGCAGTTTCTTGAGGTCGTACAATGAGCAGTTCTTC CASSFLRSYNEQFF
NA NA TRBJ2-2 TRBV7-8 TGTGCCAGCAGCCCCTCGGGACACACCGGGGAGCTGTTTTTT CASSPSGHTGELFF
NA NA TRBJ2-3 TRBV20-1 TGCAGTGCTAGAGGCTCAGATACGCAGTATTTT CSARGSDTQYF
NA NA TRBJ2-3 TRBV4-1 TGCGCCAGCAGCCAAGACCCCGGTGAGGGCACAGATACGCAGTATTTT CASSQDPGEGTDTQYF
NA NA TRBJ2-7 TRBV4-1 TGCGCCAGCAGCCAAGATCGACGCGGGACAGTCCCGTCCTACGAGCAGTACTTC CASSQDRRGTVPSYEQYF
NA TRBD2 TRBJ2-1 TRBV9 TGTGCCAGCAGCCCAGGAGGTAGAGCGGGAGCCATCGAGGGTTTCTTC CASSPGGRAGAIEGFF
NA NA TRBJ1-5 TRBV21-1 TGTGCCAGCAGCATACATGGGGACCGAGATCAGCCCCAGCATTTT CASSIHGDRDQPQHF
NA NA TRBJ2-3 TRBV6-5 TGTGCCAGCAGTGAAACTAGGGATACGCAGTATTTT CASSETRDTQYF
NA TRBD2 TRBJ2-1 TRBV6-1 TGTGCCAGCAGTGAATGGGGACTAGCGGGAGGAATCAATGAGCAGTTCTTC CASSEWGLAGGINEQFF
NA NA TRBJ1-4 TRBV7-8 TGTGCCAGCAGCTTACATGAAAAACTGTTTTTT CASSLHEKLFF
NA TRBD1 TRBJ1-4 TRBV7-9 TGTGCCAGCAGCCCTCCGGGACAGAATAATGAAAAACTGTTTTTT CASSPPGQNNEKLFF
NA NA TRBJ1-1 TRBV11-2 TGTGCCAGCAGCTTACTTGAAAGCGCTGAAGCTTTCTTT CASSLLESAEAFF
NA NA TRBJ1-1 TRBV6-5 TGTGCCAGCAGACTCCAGGGTCTAAACACTGAAGCTTTCTTT CASRLQGLNTEAFF
NA NA TRBJ2-3 TRBV5-6 TGTGCCAGCAGCAGCGGATCTAGCACAGATACGCAGTATTTT CASSSGSSTDTQYF
NA NA TRBJ2-7 TRBV6-5 TGTGCCAGCAGTAAAAGGACCGGCACCTACGAGCAGTACTTC CASSKRTGTYEQYF
NA TRBD2 TRBJ2-7 TRBV10-2 TGCGCCAGCAGAAGGACTAGCGAAGCCTACGAGCAGTACTTC CASRRTSEAYEQYF
NA TRBD2 TRBJ2-3 TRBV7-9 TGTGCCAGCAGCCAAGGGACTAGCGGACACACAGATACGCAGTATTTT CASSQGTSGHTDTQYF
few NA TRBJ1-4 TRBV30 TGTGCCTGGAGCCCCGGCCTGGGACGTGAAAAACTGTTTTTT CAWSPGLGREKLFF
NA TRBD2 TRBJ2-3 TRBV28 TGTGCCAGCAGTTTCTTGGGTAGCGGGCCAACAGATACGCAGTATTTT CASSFLGSGPTDTQYF
NA NA TRBJ2-7 TRBV2 TGTGCCAGCAGCGGGGGCTCAAGCTCCTACGAGCAGTACTTC CASSGGSSSYEQYF
NA NA TRBJ1-5 TRBV27 TGTGCCAGCAGTCAGACAGGCGCAAATCAGCCCCAGCATTTT CASSQTGANQPQHF
NA NA TRBJ2-7 TRBV6-1 TGTGCCAGCAGTGGAGACACCGACTCCTACGAGCAGTACTTC CASSGDTDSYEQYF
NA NA TRBJ2-7 TRBV7-9 TGTGCCAGCAGCTTAGGTGTCGGGACTCTTGGTTACGAGCAGTACTTC CASSLGVGTLGYEQYF
NA NA TRBJ2-3 TRBV6-1 TGTGCCAGCAGTGAACTGAACAGGGACACAGATACGCAGTATTTT CASSELNRDTDTQYF
few TRBD1 TRBJ2-1 TRBV11-2 TGTGCCAGCAGCTTATCCGGACAGGTCGGAGATGAGCAGTTCTTC CASSLSGQVGDEQFF
NA TRBD1 TRBJ2-7 TRBV27 TGTGCCAGCAGCCTCCGGGACAGGGGAAACGAGCAGTACTTC CASSLRDRGNEQYF
once NA TRBJ1-1 TRBV27 TGTGCCAGCAGTTTAACCGGGATCGGTGAAGCTTTCTTT CASSLTGIGEAFF